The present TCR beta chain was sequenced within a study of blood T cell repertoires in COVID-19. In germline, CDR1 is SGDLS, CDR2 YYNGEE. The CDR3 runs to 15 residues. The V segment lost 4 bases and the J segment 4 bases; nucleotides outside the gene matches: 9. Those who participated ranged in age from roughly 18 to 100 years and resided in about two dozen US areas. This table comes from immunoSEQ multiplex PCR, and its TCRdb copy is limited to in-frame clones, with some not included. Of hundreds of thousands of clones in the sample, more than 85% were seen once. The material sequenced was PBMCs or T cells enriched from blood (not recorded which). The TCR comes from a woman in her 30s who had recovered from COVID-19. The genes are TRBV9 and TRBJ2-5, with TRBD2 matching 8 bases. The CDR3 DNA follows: TGTGCCAGCAGCTTCGGGGGGGCTGTTTCAGAGACCCAGTACTTC. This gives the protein CASSFGGAVSETQYF.